This T cell receptor (beta chain) was recovered during a study of T cell responses to AZD1222 COVID-19 vaccine. The protocol was immunoSEQ multiplex PCR, while the TCRdb copy is restricted to in-frame clones and leaves out a portion. The sample holds under 130,000 clones; roughly 89% are singletons and the top ten take 44%. This receptor was obtained from an adult who received the AZD1222 COVID-19 vaccine. The sequencing used peripheral blood, collected 28 days after the second AZD1222 dose.

The CDR3 DNA sequence: TGCGCCAGCAGCTTGGTTGGCAGAGGAACCGGGGAGCTGTTTTTT. Translating it yields CASSLVGRGTGELFF. The chain recombines TRBV5-1 with TRBJ2-2; no reliable D call. V was shortened by 0 bases and J by 5 bases, with 11 bases between the two germline ends. CDR1 is SGHRS, CDR2 YFSETQ, per germline. This CDR3 is built from 15 residues.